These 10 T cell receptor beta chains were all obtained from the same sample, sequenced in a study of blood T cell repertoires in COVID-19. The protocol was immunoSEQ multiplex PCR, while the TCRdb copy is restricted to in-frame clones and leaves out a portion. This sample has a few hundred thousand clones, with around 90% found just once. Sequenced sample: peripheral blood. Every receptor here comes from a woman in her 70s with COVID-19, enrolled during active disease.

The rearrangement uses TRBV30 and TRBJ1-3, with D possibly TRBD1 on 6 matching bases. Trimming took 2 bases from V and 1 from J, leaving 12 bases between them. CDR1 is GTSNPN and CDR2 is SVGIG in the germline V gene (reference sequence). CDR3 length: 15 amino acids. The DNA for the CDR3 is TGTGCCTGGAGTCGACTGGGGGCGTCTGGAAACACCATATATTTT. Amino acid sequence: CAWSRLGASGNTIYF. The full variable domain, with the rest looked up from reference TRBV30 and TRBJ1-3, is SQTIHQWPATLVQPVGSPLSLECTVEGTSNPNLYWYRQAAGRGLQLLFYSVGIGQISSEVPQNLSASRPQDRQFILSSKKLLLSDSGFYLCAWSRLGASGNTIYFGEGSWLTVV.

The chain couples TRBV19 to TRBJ2-7; D may be TRBD2 (5 bases). CDR1 and CDR2 (germline): LNHDA, SQIVND (reference sequence). V was cut by 4 bases and J by 9 bases, with 19 bases left in between. The CDR3 has 14 residues. CDR3 residues: CASSSRTEQRWQYF. The CDR3 DNA sequence: TGTGCCAGTAGTAGTCGGACGGAACAGCGGTGGCAGTACTTC.

This CDR3 reads CASSLDLGRSPLHF. The CDR3 DNA follows: TGTGCCAGCAGCTTAGATCTGGGGAGGTCACCCCTCCACTTT. V usage is TRBV11-2 and J usage is TRBJ1-6; D is uncertain. This CDR3 is built from 14 residues. Germline V gene lookup returns CDR1 SGHAT and CDR2 FQNNGV. V lost 0 bases to trimming and J lost 10 bases, with 10 bases between them.

This chain links TRBV30 with TRBJ1-6, with 9 bases that match TRBD1. V trimming: 3 bases; J trimming: 7 bases; junction bases outside the gene matches: 4. The CDR3 consists of 14 residues. Germline V CDR1 and CDR2: GTSNPN, SVGIG (reference sequence). CDR3 DNA: TGTGCCTGGAGGCCACAGGGGGCAAATTCACCCCTCCACTTT. This gives the protein CAWRPQGANSPLHF.

CDR3 sequence: CASGQGTGHEKLFF. The CDR3 DNA follows: TGTGCTAGTGGTCAGGGGACAGGGCATGAAAAACTGTTTTTT. V and J are TRBV12-5 and TRBJ1-4; 9 bases line up with TRBD1. There are 14 residues in the CDR3. V gave up 5 bases and J gave up 6 bases; unmatched junction bases: 4. In germline, CDR1 is LGHNT, CDR2 FRNRAP.

V usage is TRBV19 and J usage is TRBJ2-7; TRBD1 might be the D (5 bases). Trimming took 3 bases from V and 2 from J, leaving 8 bases between them. CDR1 and CDR2 (germline): LNHDA, SQIVND (reference sequence). CDR3 length: 13 residues. CDR3 region: CASSMATAYEQYF. The CDR3 DNA is TGTGCCAGTAGTATGGCGACAGCCTACGAGCAGTACTTC.

The chain has TRBV30 and TRBJ2-5, with 8 nucleotides matching TRBD1. The CDR3 extends over 13 amino acids. After removal of 5 bases from V and 3 bases from J, the junction contained 5 bases not matched to a gene. Germline lookup yields CDR1 GTSNPN and CDR2 SVGIG (reference sequence). Written as DNA, the CDR3 is TGTGCCTGGTTCGAGGACAGGGAAGAGACCCAGTACTTC. This codes for CAWFEDREETQYF.

V usage is TRBV28 and J usage is TRBJ1-6, with D uncertain. V shed 6 bases and J shed 14 bases, with 20 bases lying between them. Germline V gene data show CDR1 as MDHEN and CDR2 as SYDVKM. The CDR3 spans 14 residues. Here the CDR3 DNA reads TGTGCCAGCAGCCTTACGGACCGGGAAGGCTCCCTCCACTTT. It specifies CASSLTDREGSLHF.

The J gene is TRBJ1-6, the V gene TRBV7-3; no firm D call. Per germline, CDR1 SGHTA and CDR2 FQGTGA. The V end lost 3 bases, the J end lost 9 bases, and 12 bases lay between the germline ends. CDR3 length: 14 amino acids. The chain's CDR3 is CASSLSRLGSPLHF. The CDR3 nucleotides read TGTGCCAGCAGCTTGAGCAGACTCGGTTCACCCCTCCACTTT.

This sequence joins TRBV24-1 and TRBJ2-3, with TRBD1 identical over 10 bases. The CDR3 totals 15 residues. Germline assignment: CDR1 KGHDR and CDR2 SFDVKD. Unmatched junction bases numbered 4, after V lost 7 bases and J lost 1 base. Here the CDR3 DNA reads TGTGCCACCAGGGCCGGGACAGGGGGCACAGATACGCAGTATTTT. It encodes CATRAGTGGTDTQYF.